This entry is about one T cell receptor (beta chain). Patients at the Seattle site were enrolled during active infection and followed longitudinally. Per germline, CDR1 LGHDT and CDR2 YNNKEL (reference sequence). V lost 6 bases to trimming and J lost 6 bases, with 9 bases between them. The CDR3 spans 12 residues. These data belong to a study of blood T cell repertoires in COVID-19. Whole-study context: Collection of acute and convalescent COVID-19 samples took place in the United States, Italy and Spain. PBMCs, B-cell-depleted T cells, or T cells provided the cDNA or gDNA that made up the material.

As processed by the authors: Reference gene primer amplification in the assay estimated nucleated cell counts. Sequencing was performed with immunoSEQ multiplex PCR; in TCRdb, only in-frame clones are kept and a portion is missing. That table is the source of V, J and clone size, and D and trimming were worked out from the DNA. This sample yields about 230,000 clones, of which under 90% are seen a single time; more than 9% belongs to the top ten. The chain has TRBV3-1 (or the pseudogene TRBV3-2) and TRBJ1-5; weak D call: TRBD1 (5 bases). Input material: peripheral blood. The TCR was taken from a man between 50 and 59 years old with COVID-19, enrolled during active disease. The CDR3 protein is CASSPGGQPQHF. The CDR3 DNA reads as TGTGCCAGCAGTCCCGGGGGTCAGCCCCAGCATTTT.